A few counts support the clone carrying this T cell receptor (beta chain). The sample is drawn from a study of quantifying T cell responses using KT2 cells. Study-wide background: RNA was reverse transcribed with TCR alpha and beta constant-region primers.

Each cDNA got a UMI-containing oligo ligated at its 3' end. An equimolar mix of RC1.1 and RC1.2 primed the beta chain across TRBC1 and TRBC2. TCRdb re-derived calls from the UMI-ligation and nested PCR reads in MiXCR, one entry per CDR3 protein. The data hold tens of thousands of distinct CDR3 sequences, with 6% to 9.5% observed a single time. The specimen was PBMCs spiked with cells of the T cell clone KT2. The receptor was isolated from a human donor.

CDR3 loop: CASSLFLGEGSYNEQFF. The CDR3 bases are TGTGCCAGCAGCTTATTCTTAGGGGAGGGCTCCTACAATGAGCAGTTCTTC. The chain combines TRBV11-3 with TRBJ2-1; 7 positions match TRBD2. The ends lost 2 bases at V and 0 bases at J; junction bases unmatched: 7. From germline, CDR1 is SGHNT and CDR2 YENEEA. The CDR3 runs to 17 residues.